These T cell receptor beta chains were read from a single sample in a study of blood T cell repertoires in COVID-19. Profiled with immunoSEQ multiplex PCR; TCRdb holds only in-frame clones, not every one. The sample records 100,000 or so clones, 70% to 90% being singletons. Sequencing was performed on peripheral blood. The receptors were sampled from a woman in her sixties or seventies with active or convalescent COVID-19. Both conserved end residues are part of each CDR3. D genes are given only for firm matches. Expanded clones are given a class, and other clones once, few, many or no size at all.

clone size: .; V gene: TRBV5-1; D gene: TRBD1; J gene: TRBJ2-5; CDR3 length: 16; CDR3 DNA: TGCGCCAGCAGCTTGCAGACAGGGGGCTATGGTGAGACCCAGTACTTC; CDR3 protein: CASSLQTGGYGETQYF
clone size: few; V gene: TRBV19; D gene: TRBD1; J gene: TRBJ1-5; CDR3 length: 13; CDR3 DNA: TGTGCCAGTAGGGACAGGGTCAATCAGCCCCAGCATTTT; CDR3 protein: CASRDRVNQPQHF
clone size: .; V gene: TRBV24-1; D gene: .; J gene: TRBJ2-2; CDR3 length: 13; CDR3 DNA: TGTGCCACCAGCCCCACTAGTTCCGGGGAGCTGTTTTTT; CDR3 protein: CATSPTSSGELFF
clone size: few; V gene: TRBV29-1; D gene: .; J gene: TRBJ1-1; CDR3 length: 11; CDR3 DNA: TGCAGCGTTTTCCAGGACACTGAAGCTTTCTTT; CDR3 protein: CSVFQDTEAFF
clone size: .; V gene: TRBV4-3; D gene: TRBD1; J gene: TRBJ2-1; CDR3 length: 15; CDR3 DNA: TGCGCCAGCAGCCAAGAAGGCCAGGGGGCCAATGAGCAGTTCTTC; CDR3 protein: CASSQEGQGANEQFF
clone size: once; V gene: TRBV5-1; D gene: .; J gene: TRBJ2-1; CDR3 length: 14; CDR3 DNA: TGCGCCAGCAGCTTGGTTCCTCTATACAATGAGCAGTTCTTC; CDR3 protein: CASSLVPLYNEQFF
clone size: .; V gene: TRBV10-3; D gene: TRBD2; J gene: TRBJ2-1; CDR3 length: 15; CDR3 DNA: TGTGCCATCAGTGAGCTAGCGGGGAGCTACAATGAGCAGTTCTTC; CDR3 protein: CAISELAGSYNEQFF
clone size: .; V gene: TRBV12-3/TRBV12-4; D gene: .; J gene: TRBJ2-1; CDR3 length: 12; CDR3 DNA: TGTGCCAGCAGTTTCAGGTCCAATGAGCAGTTCTTC; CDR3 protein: CASSFRSNEQFF
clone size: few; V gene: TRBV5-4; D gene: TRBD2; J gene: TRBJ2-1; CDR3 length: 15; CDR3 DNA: TGTGCCAGCAGCTATACTAGCGGGGGGGCGAATGAGCAGTTCTTC; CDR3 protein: CASSYTSGGANEQFF
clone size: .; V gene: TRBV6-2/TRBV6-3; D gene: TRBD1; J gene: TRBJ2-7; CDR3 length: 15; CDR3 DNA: TGTGCCAGCAGCCGGGCCGGGACAGGCGGCTACGAGCAGTACTTC; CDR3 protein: CASSRAGTGGYEQYF
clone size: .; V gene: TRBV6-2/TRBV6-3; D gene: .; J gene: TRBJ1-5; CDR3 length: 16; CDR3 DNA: TGTGCCAGCAGTTATAGTGCGGGGTTCAGGGATCAGCCCCAGCATTTT; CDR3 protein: CASSYSAGFRDQPQHF
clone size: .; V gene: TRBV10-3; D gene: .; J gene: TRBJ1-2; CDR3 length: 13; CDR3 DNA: TGTGCCATCATGCCGGGGGAGCAATATGGCTACACCTTC; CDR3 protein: CAIMPGEQYGYTF
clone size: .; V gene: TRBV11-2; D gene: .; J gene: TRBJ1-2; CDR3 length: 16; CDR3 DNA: TGTGCCAGCAGCGTAAGGACAGTGAGCACTAACTATGGCTACACCTTC; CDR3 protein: CASSVRTVSTNYGYTF
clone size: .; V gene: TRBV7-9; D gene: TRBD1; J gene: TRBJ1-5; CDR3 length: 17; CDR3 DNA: TGTGCCAGCAGCCTGAGGACAGGGGACAGCGGCAATCAGCCCCAGCATTTT; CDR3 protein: CASSLRTGDSGNQPQHF
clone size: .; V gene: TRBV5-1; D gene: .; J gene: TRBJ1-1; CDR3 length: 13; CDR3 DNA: TGCGCCAGCAGCATGGACAGGAACACTGAAGCTTTCTTT; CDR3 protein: CASSMDRNTEAFF
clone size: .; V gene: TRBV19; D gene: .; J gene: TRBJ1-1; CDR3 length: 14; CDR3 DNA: TGTGCCAGTAAGGGGGATCCTTGGGGCACTGAAGCTTTCTTT; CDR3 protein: CASKGDPWGTEAFF
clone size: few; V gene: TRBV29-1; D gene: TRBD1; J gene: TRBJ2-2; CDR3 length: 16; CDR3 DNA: TGCAGCGCCTACAGGGGGCGAGCAGCGAACACCGGGGAGCTGTTTTTT; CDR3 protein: CSAYRGRAANTGELFF
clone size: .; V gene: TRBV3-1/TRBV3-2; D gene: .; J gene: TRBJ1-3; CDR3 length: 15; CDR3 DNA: TGTGCCAGCAGCCCTTCAGGAAGCTCTGGAAACACCATATATTTT; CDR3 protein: CASSPSGSSGNTIYF
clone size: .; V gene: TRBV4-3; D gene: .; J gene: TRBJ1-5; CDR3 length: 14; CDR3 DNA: TGCGCCAGCAGCCAAGTACATAGCAATCAGCCCCAGCATTTT; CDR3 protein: CASSQVHSNQPQHF
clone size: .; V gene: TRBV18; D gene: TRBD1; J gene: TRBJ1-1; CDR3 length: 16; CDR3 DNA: TGTGCCAGCTCACCACTCTCCCAGGGGGGTGGAACTGAAGCTTTCTTT; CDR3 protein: CASSPLSQGGGTEAFF
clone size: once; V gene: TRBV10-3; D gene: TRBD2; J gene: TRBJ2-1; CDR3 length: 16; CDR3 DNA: TGTGCCATCAGCCCCGGACTAGCGGGGGAGTACAATGAGCAGTTCTTC; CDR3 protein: CAISPGLAGEYNEQFF
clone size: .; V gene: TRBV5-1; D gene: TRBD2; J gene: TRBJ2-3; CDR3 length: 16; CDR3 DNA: TGCGCCAGCAGCTTGGCCCCTAGCGGCCGCACAGATACGCAGTATTTT; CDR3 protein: CASSLAPSGRTDTQYF
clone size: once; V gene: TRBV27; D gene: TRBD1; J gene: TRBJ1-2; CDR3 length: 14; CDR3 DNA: TGTGCCAGCAGACAGCTTACAGGGGTCTATGGCTACACCTTC; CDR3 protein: CASRQLTGVYGYTF
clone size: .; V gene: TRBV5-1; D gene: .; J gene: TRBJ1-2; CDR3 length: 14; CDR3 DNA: TGCGCCAGCAGCACCCAGGGTATTGGCTATGGCTACACCTTC; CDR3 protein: CASSTQGIGYGYTF
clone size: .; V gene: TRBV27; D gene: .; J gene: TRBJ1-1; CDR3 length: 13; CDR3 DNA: TGTGCCAGCAGTTTTTCAACGGGGGGTGAAGCTTTCTTT; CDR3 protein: CASSFSTGGEAFF
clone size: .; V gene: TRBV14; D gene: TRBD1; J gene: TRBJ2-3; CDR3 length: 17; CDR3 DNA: TGTGCCAGCAGCCAAGTGGGTCGGCAGGGGGCCCGGGATACGCAGTATTTT; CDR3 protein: CASSQVGRQGARDTQYF
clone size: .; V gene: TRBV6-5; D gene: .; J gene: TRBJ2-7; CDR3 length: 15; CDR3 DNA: TGTGCCAGCAGTATCGGTTACCAAAACGCCTACGAGCAGTACTTC; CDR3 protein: CASSIGYQNAYEQYF
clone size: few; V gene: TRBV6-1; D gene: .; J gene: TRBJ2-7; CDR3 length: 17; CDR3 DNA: TGTGCCAGCAGTGATGAACCACCCCCTGTTCCAGGGGTAGGGCAGTACTTC; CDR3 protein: CASSDEPPPVPGVGQYF
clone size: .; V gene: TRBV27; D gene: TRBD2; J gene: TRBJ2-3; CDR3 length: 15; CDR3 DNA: TGTGCCAGCAGTTTCGGGACTAGCGGCACAGATACGCAGTATTTT; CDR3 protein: CASSFGTSGTDTQYF
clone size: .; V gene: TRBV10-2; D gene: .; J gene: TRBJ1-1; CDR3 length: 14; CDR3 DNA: TGCGCCAGCAGTGAATCGACTCAGGGCACTGAAGCTTTCTTT; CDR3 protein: CASSESTQGTEAFF
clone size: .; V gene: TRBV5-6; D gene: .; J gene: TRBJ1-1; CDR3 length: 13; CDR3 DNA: TGTGCCAGCAGCTTAACAGGGACCACTGAAGCTTTCTTT; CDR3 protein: CASSLTGTTEAFF
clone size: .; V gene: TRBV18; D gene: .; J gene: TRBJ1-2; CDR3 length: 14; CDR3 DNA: TGTGCCAGCTCACCACCGTCAGGGCCCTATGGCTACACCTTC; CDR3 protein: CASSPPSGPYGYTF
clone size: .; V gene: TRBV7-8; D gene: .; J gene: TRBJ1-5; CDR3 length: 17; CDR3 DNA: TGTGCCAGCAGCTTAGGGGCGGTGGGGGCGAGCAATCAGCCCCAGCATTTT; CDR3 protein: CASSLGAVGASNQPQHF
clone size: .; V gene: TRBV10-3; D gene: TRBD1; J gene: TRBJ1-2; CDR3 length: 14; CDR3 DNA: TGTGCCATCAGCTCAGGGGGCTGGGTCTATGGCTACACCTTC; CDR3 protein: CAISSGGWVYGYTF
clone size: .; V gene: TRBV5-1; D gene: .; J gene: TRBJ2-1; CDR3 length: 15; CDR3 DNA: TGCGCCAGCAGCTTGACCCAGGGGGGACTGAATGAGCAGTTCTTC; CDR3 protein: CASSLTQGGLNEQFF
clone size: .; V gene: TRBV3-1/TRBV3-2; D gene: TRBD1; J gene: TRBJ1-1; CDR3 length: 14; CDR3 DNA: TGTGCCAGCAGCGCTACAGGGGGTGGCACTGAAGCTTTCTTT; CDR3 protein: CASSATGGGTEAFF
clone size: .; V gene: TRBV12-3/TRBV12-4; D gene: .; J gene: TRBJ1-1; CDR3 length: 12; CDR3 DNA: TGTGCCAGCAATACAGCCTATGCTGAAGCTTTCTTT; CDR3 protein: CASNTAYAEAFF
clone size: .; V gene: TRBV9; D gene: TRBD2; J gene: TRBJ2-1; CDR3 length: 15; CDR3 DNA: TGTGCCAGCAGCGTAGGGGGACTAGCGACCGCTGAGCAGTTCTTC; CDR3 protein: CASSVGGLATAEQFF
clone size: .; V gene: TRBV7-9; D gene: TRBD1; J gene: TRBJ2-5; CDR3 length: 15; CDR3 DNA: TGTGCCAGCAGCACCTCAACAGGGGGCGCAGAGACCCAGTACTTC; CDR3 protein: CASSTSTGGAETQYF
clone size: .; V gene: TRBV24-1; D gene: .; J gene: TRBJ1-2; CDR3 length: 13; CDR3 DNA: TGTGCCACCAGTGATTCGGGTCTCTATGGCTACACCTTC; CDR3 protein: CATSDSGLYGYTF
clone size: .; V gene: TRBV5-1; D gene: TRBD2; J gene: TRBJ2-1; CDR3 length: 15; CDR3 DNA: TGCGCCAGCACCGGGGCTAGCGGGGTTAACAATGAGCAGTTCTTC; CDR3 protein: CASTGASGVNNEQFF
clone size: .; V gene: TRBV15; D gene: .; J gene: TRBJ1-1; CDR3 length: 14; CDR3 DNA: TGTGCCACCAGCAGAGCCAACATGGAGGCTGAAGCTTTCTTT; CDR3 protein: CATSRANMEAEAFF
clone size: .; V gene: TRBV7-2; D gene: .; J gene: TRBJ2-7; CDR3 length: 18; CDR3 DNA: TGTGCCAGCAGTCCTCACCGGGCCCGCGACGGGAGCTCCTACGAGCAGTACTTC; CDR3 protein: CASSPHRARDGSSYEQYF
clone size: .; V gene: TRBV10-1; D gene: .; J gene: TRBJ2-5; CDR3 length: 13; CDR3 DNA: TGCGCCAGCAGTGAACAGCACCAAGAGACCCAGTACTTC; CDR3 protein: CASSEQHQETQYF
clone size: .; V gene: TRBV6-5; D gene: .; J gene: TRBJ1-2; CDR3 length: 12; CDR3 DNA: TGTGCCAGCAGACCGGGCGGGGGCAGCTACACCTTC; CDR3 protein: CASRPGGGSYTF
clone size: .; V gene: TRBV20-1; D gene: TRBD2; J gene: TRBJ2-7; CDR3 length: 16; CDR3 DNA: TGCAGTGCTAGTGGACTAGCGGGGGTTGCCTCCTACGAGCAGTACTTC; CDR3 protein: CSASGLAGVASYEQYF
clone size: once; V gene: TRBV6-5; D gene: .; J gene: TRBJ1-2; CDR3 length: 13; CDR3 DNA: TGTGCCAGCAGCCCCCCGTGGAGCTATGGCTACACCTTC; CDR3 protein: CASSPPWSYGYTF
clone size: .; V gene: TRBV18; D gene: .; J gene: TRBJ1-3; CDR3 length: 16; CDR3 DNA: TGTGCCAGCTCACCATCCAGGTTGAGCTCTGGAAACACCATATATTTT; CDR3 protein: CASSPSRLSSGNTIYF
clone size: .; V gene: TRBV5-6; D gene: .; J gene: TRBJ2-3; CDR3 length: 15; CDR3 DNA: TGTGCCAGCAGCCCGGTAGGTCTAGCTACAGATACGCAGTATTTT; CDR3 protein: CASSPVGLATDTQYF
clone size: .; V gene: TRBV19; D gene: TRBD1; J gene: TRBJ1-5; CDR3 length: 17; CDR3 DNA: TGTGCCAGTAGTATCGTTGGGACAGGGAATAGCAATCAGCCCCAGCATTTT; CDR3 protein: CASSIVGTGNSNQPQHF
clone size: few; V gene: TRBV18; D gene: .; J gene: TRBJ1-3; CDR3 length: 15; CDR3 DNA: TGTGCCAGCTCACCGCGACAGGACACTGGAAACACCATATATTTT; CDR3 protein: CASSPRQDTGNTIYF
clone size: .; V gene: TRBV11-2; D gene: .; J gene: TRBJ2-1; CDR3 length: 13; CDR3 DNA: TGTGCCAGCGCATTGGGGCTTTACAATGAGCAGTTCTTC; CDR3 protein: CASALGLYNEQFF
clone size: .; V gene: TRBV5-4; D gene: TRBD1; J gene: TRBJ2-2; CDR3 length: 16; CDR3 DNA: TGTGCCAGCAGCCCAAAAACAGGGGGCGAGGGCGGGGAGCTGTTTTTT; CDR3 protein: CASSPKTGGEGGELFF
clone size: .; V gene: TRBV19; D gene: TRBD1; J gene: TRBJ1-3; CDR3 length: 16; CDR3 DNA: TGTGCCAGTAGTATTTCGGGGACGACAGGGTGGAACACCATATATTTT; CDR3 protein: CASSISGTTGWNTIYF
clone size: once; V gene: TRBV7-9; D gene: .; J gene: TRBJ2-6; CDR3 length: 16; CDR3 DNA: TGTGCCAGCAGCTTAGCGCAGGTATCTGGGGCCAACGTCCTGACTTTC; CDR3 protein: CASSLAQVSGANVLTF
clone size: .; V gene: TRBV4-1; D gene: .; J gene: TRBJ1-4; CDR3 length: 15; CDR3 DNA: TGCGCCAGCAGCCAAGAAGCCGTGGGGCTTGAAAAACTGTTTTTT; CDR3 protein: CASSQEAVGLEKLFF
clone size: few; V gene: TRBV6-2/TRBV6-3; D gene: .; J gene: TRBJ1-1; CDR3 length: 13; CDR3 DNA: TGTGCCAGCAGTTACTCCCAGGGCACTGAAGCTTTCTTT; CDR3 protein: CASSYSQGTEAFF
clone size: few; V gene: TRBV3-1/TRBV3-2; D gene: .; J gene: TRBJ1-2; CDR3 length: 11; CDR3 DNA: TGTGCCAGCAGCCAAGGGGGCGGCTACACCTTC; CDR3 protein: CASSQGGGYTF
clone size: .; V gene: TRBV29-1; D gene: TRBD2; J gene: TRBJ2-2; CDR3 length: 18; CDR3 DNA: TGCAGCGCCCTCCCTAGCGGGGGCCCTGCTGCGAACACCGGGGAGCTGTTTTTT; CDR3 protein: CSALPSGGPAANTGELFF